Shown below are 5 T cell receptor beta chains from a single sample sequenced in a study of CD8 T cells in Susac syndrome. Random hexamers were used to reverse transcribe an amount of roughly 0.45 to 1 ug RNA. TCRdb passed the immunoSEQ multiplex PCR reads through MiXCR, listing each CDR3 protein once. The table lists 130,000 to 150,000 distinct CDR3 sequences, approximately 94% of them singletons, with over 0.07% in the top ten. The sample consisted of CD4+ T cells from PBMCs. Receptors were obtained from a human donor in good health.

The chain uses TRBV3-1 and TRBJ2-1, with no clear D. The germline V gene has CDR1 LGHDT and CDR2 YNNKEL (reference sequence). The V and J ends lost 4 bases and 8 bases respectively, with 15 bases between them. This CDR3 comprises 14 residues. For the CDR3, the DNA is TGTGCCAGCAGCCGAATTGACGTAACTTATGAGCAGTTCTTC. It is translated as CASSRIDVTYEQFF.

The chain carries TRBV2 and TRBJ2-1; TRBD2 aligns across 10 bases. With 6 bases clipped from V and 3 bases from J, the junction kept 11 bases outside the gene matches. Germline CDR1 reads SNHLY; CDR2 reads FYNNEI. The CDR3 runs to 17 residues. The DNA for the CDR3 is TGTGCCAGCAGCATAACTTCCGGACTAGCGGTCTACAATGAGCAGTTCTTC. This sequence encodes CASSITSGLAVYNEQFF.

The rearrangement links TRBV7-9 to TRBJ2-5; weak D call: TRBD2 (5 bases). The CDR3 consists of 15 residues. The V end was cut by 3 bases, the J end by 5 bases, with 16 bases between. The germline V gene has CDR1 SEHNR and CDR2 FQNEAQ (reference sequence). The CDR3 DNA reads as TGTGCCAGCAGCTTCATCGCGGCCCGAGGGGAGACCCAGTACTTC. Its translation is CASSFIAARGETQYF.

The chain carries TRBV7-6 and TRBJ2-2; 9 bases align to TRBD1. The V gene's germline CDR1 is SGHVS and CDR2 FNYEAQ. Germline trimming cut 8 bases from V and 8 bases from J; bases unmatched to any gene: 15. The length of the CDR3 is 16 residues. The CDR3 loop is CASCPRNRGQCGELFF. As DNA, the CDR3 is TGTGCCAGCTGCCCCCGAAACAGGGGGCAGTGTGGGGAGCTGTTTTTT.

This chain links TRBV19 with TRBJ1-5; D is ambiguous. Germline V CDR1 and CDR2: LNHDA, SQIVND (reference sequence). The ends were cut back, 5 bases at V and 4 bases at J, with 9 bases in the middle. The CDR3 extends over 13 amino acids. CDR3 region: CASSYQRNQPQHF. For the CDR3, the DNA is TGTGCCAGTAGTTACCAGAGAAATCAGCCCCAGCATTTT.